This T cell receptor beta chain derives from a study of identical twins. Overall study findings and caveats: There were fewer insertions in abundant cord blood beta clonotypes, but memory repertoires showed no such pattern. It was possible that invariant MAIT and iNKT cells partly confounded the zero-insertion analyses. Alpha sequences that were out-of-frame and twin-shared showed an excess of low generation probability.

Template switching supplied a universal primer site; unique molecular identifiers were carried on the cDNA. TCRdb used MiXCR to reprocess the 5' RACE reads, holding one entry per CDR3 protein. Of around 480,000 distinct CDR3 sequences in the sample, about 13% were seen once. This clonotype came up a few times. The target antigen is unknown. This sample was shared with a second study, whose subject was yellow fever vaccine responses in identical twins.

The sequenced material came from CD4+ T cells sorted from blood. The sequence was collected from a woman aged 18-35 years in good health.

The CDR3 region has the DNA TGCAGTGCAGTGAGGGGCGGGGGGCCGGGGAATGAGCAGTTCTTC. It encodes CSAVRGGGPGNEQFF. The chain has TRBV20-1 and TRBJ2-1; the match to TRBD2 covers 8 bases. This CDR3 comprises 15 residues. Per germline, CDR1 DFQATT and CDR2 SNEGSKA (reference sequence). Trimming took 6 bases from V and 7 from J; bases not matched to a gene: 14.